This T cell receptor beta chain was identified in a study of cytotoxic CD8 clonotypes in ibrutinib-treated CLL. Deletions cut 1 base from V and 5 bases from J, with 11 bases between. Germline V gene data show CDR1 as SGHTA and CDR2 as FQGNSA. The CDR3 has 14 amino acids. The protocol was immunoSEQ multiplex PCR, while the TCRdb copy is restricted to in-frame clones and leaves out a portion. The sample gives roughly 150,000 clones, 70% to 80% of which show up once; around 5% is in the top ten. The V gene is TRBV7-2, the J gene TRBJ2-5, with D perhaps TRBD2 (6 bases). Sequenced here: PBMCs, sampled after 24 months of ibrutinib treatment. The receptor comes from a human donor with chronic lymphocytic leukemia. As DNA, the CDR3 is TGTGCCAGCAGCTTAGTTGGAGGGTGGGAGACCCAGTACTTC. As protein: CASSLVGGWETQYF.